This TCR beta chain is drawn from a study of response to subunit inactivated influenza vaccine (dated by TCRdb to between 2017 and 2018). Describing the broader study: Deep quantitative T cell receptor repertoire profiling was used in the study to track responses to a trivalent subunit inactivated influenza vaccine. Here is what the overall study found, with its caveats: It was suggested by the authors that each seasonal influenza vaccination may recruit only a limited number of new T cells.

The CDR3 runs 15 amino acids, cysteine and phenylalanine included. The CDR3 DNA has 45 bases and is translated from base 1. Trimming removed 4 bases from V and 2 bases from J, leaving 15 bases between the germline ends. The germline V gene provides CDR1 SGHTA and CDR2 FQGNSA. Libraries came from RT-PCR. For sequencing, an Illumina HiSeq 2500 was employed. TCRdb reworked the public reads: Q25 trimming with fastp, MiXCR clone assembly, productive beta chains retained. Identical CDR3 protein sequences are pooled into one entry, listed with their most common genes and DNA. For this sample there are 630,000 or so distinct CDR3 sequences; roughly 14% appear just once. The ten largest clones capture roughly 10% of the sample. A remark on this clonotype: Its antigen remains unidentified. No qualities accompany the bases; no much larger clone lies one base away.

The sample was PBMCs from blood, taken 11 to 12 days after vaccination. The chain is made from TRBV7-2 and TRBJ2-7; the D gene is not confidently resolved. The source is a man aged 50-59 years who received an inactivated influenza vaccine. Donor details come from another sample of the same person, matched by shared clones. In nucleotide form, the sequence is TGTGCCAGCAGCTCCTCCGGCTCGCAAACCTACGAGCAGTACTTC. This codes for CASSSSGSQTYEQYF.